What follows describes a single T cell receptor (beta chain). Each CDR3 protein gets one entry after TCRdb re-called the PCR reads with MiXCR. In the table there are 15,000 to 20,000 distinct CDR3 sequences, approximately 43% of which are singletons. Per the germline V gene, CDR1 is SGHTA and CDR2 is FQGTGA. CDR3 size: 16 residues. The ends lost 5 bases at V and 6 bases at J; junction bases unmatched: 10. These data are taken from a study of tumor-infiltrating lymphocytes in oesophageal squamous cell carcinoma. This receptor was obtained from a female donor with esophageal squamous cell carcinoma. The chain has TRBV7-3 and TRBJ2-2; 9 nucleotides match TRBD2. Sequences were obtained from blood. This chain's CDR3 is CASSPRAGLASGELFF. DNA for the CDR3: TGTGCCAGCAGCCCTCGGGCGGGACTAGCTTCCGGGGAGCTGTTTTTT.